This entry lists 23 T cell receptor beta chains sequenced from one sample in a study of liver allograft versus peripheral blood T cells. Study overall: Recipients' peripheral blood T cell receptor repertoires were compared with those in transplanted livers.

A single record per CDR3 protein comes from TCRdb applying MiXCR to the reads. Seen here are about 2,700 distinct CDR3 sequences, 15% observed once, and the top ten hold under 35%. The receptors were sampled from a human patient who had a liver transplant. Some T cells may arise from the graft donor.

By its share, this clonotype is medium-sized. The V gene is TRBV2, the J gene TRBJ1-2; D gene unclear. The CDR3 is 14 amino acids. Germline loops: CDR1 SNHLY, CDR2 FYNNEI. Trimming pared 6 bases from V and 6 bases from J, leaving 17 bases between. The CDR3 DNA reads as TGTGCCAGCAGCCTACAGTGGATAGTGAATGGCTACACCTTC. Its protein is CASSLQWIVNGYTF.

By proportion, this clonotype is medium-sized. The chain is built from TRBV6-1 and TRBJ1-5; no definite D call. The germline gives CDR1 MNHNS, CDR2 SASEGT. This CDR3 is built from 10 residues. With 6 bases removed from V and 5 bases from J, the gap between germline ends came to 2 bases. The CDR3 bases are TGTGCCAGCAGCCATCAGCCCCAGCATTTT. Protein product: CASSHQPQHF.

Relative to its sample, this clonotype is medium-sized. One junction end disagrees with the germline gene, perhaps due to a read error. V usage is TRBV20-1 and J usage is TRBJ2-2, with D possibly called TRBD1 or TRBD2 (5 bases each). From germline, CDR1 is DFQATT and CDR2 SNEGSKA (reference sequence). CDR3 length: 13 residues. Here the CDR3 DNA reads TGCAGTGCCAGAGACAGAGGGACCGGGGAGCTGTTTTTT. Translating gives CSARDRGTGELFF.

The table lists this clonotype with a few counts. V and J are TRBV9 and TRBJ1-1, with D maybe TRBD1 (6 bases). This CDR3 is 14 amino acids long. V lost 4 bases to trimming and J lost 4 bases, with 14 bases between them. From germline, CDR1 is SGDLS and CDR2 YYNGEE. CDR3 nucleotides: TGTGCCAGCAGCAGGACAGCAACAGCCACTGAAGCTTTCTTT. Its translation is CASSRTATATEAFF.

This clonotype has a handful of counts. At one end, the junction sequence differs from germline, possibly due to a read error. The chain employs TRBV9 and TRBJ1-2; the D is unclear. The CDR3 runs to 12 residues. Germline V lookup: CDR1 SGDLS, CDR2 YYNGEE. DNA for the CDR3: TGTGCCAGCAGCGTACAAGGAGACCCCTTAGCCTTC. It yields the protein CASSVQGDPLAF. The full variable domain, rest sourced from reference TRBV9 and TRBJ1-2, is DSGVTQTPKHLITATGQRVTLRCSPRSGDLSVYWYQQSLDQGLQFLIQYYNGEERAKGNILERFSAQQFPDLHSELNLSSLELGDSALYFCASSVQGDPLAFGSGTRLTVV.

In its sample, this clonotype ranks as medium-sized. V usage is TRBV15 and J usage is TRBJ2-7; TRBD1 or TRBD2 may be the D gene (5 bases each). Germline V gives CDR1 LNHNV, CDR2 YYDKDF (reference sequence). CDR3 size: 16 residues. Deletions cut 6 bases from V and 0 bases from J, with 18 bases between. DNA of the CDR3: TGTGCCACCAGTCTCCCTGGGACGTCGGACTCCTACGAGCAGTACTTC. Protein product: CATSLPGTSDSYEQYF.

In its sample, this clonotype is medium-sized. V usage is TRBV13 and J usage is TRBJ1-2; no clear D. The V end was cut by 0 bases, the J end by 5 bases, with 13 bases between. Germline assignment: CDR1 PRHDT and CDR2 FYEKMQ (reference sequence). This CDR3 comprises 15 residues. CDR3 in DNA: TGTGCCAGCAGCTTAGGCGGGGTGGGGATTTATGGCTACACCTTC. Protein: CASSLGGVGIYGYTF.

This clonotype is large (0.1 to 1%) within its sample. CDR3: CASSLVRAARDEKLFF. The CDR3 DNA reads TGTGCCAGCAGCTTAGTTCGGGCAGCCAGGGATGAAAAACTGTTTTTT. The chain uses TRBV7-9 and TRBJ1-4, with D perhaps TRBD1 (5 bases). Trimming removed 1 base from V and 6 bases from J, with 15 bases in between. The CDR3 consists of 16 residues. The germline CDR1 and CDR2 sequences are SEHNR and FQNEAQ (reference sequence).

Concerning this clonotype: A much larger clone differs from this one at a single base, so this may be a read error. V gene TRBV5-4 combines with J gene TRBJ2-7; 9 bases align to TRBD1. This CDR3 region has 15 residues. The germline V gene encodes CDR1 SGHNT and CDR2 YYREEE (reference sequence). The CDR3 coding sequence is TGTGTCAGCAGCCCCCGGGACAGGGCTGAGTACGAGCAGTACTTC. This encodes CVSSPRDRAEYEQYF. The full variable domain, rest sourced from reference TRBV5-4 and TRBJ2-7, is ETGVTQSPTHLIKTRGQQVTLRCSSQSGHNTVSWYQQALGQGPQFIFQYYREEENGRGNFPPRFSGLQFPNYSSELNVNALELDDSALYLCVSSPRDRAEYEQYFGPGTRLTVT.

This clonotype rates as medium-sized (0.01 to 0.1%). The V call is TRBV13, the J call TRBJ1-3, with D perhaps matching TRBD1 (5 bases). The germline V gene encodes CDR1 PRHDT and CDR2 FYEKMQ (reference sequence). This CDR3 region has 17 residues. Trimming removed 5 bases from V and 4 bases from J, with 21 bases in between. In DNA form, the CDR3 reads TGTGCCAGCAGCCCCCCAGGAGTGGGGCGGGCGGGAAACACCATATATTTT. Encoded protein: CASSPPGVGRAGNTIYF.

By sample fraction, this clonotype is medium-sized. The chain couples TRBV15 to TRBJ1-1; a possible D gene is TRBD1 (5 bases). The V end was cut by 1 base, the J end by 0 bases, with 12 bases between. In germline, CDR1 is LNHNV, CDR2 YYDKDF (reference sequence). The CDR3 contains 16 residues. CDR3: CATSRGAEGLNTEAFF. CDR3 bases: TGTGCCACCAGCAGAGGAGCGGAGGGGCTGAACACTGAAGCTTTCTTT. Full variable domain (missing parts from reference TRBV15 and TRBJ1-1): DAMVIQNPRYQVTQFGKPVTLSCSQTLNHNVMYWYQQKSSQAPKLLFHYYDKDFNNEADTPDNFQSRRPNTSFCFLDIRSPGLGDTAMYLCATSRGAEGLNTEAFFGQGTRLTVV.

This clonotype is labeled as medium-sized. The J gene is TRBJ1-5, the V gene TRBV12-3 or TRBV12-4, with D maybe TRBD1 (6 bases). Trimming removed 6 bases at V and 4 bases at J, with 10 bases between. The CDR3 is 13 residues long. The CDR3 DNA sequence: TGTGCCAGCAGCCCAGGACAGAATCAGCCCCAGCATTTT. Its translation: CASSPGQNQPQHF.

This clonotype was counted a few times. The chain combines TRBV2 with TRBJ2-7, with 7 bases matching TRBD2. Germline assignment: CDR1 SNHLY and CDR2 FYNNEI. J gave up 5 bases and V 6 bases, and 10 bases lay outside the gene matches. CDR3 length equals 14 residues. The CDR3 nucleotides read TGTGCCAGCAGGCCTGCTGGGAGGGTCGACGAGCAGTACTTC. Its translation: CASRPAGRVDEQYF.

By its share, this clonotype is medium-sized. J is TRBJ2-7 and V is TRBV6-2 or TRBV6-3, with D tentatively TRBD1 (5 bases). CDR3 length equals 10 residues. CDR1 is MNHEY, CDR2 SVGEGT, per germline. The germline V and J ends were trimmed by 8 bases and 6 bases, with 8 bases remaining between them. CDR3 protein: CASGQGEQYF. The DNA of the CDR3 is TGTGCCAGCGGGCAGGGCGAGCAGTACTTC.

The sample holds a few counts of this clonotype. The chain uses TRBV11-3 and TRBJ1-1; D not resolved. CDR1 is SGHNT, CDR2 YENEEA, per germline. V lost 7 bases, J lost 9 bases, and 3 bases lay in between. This CDR3 spans 8 amino acids. The CDR3 reads CASTKAFF. In DNA form, the CDR3 reads TGTGCCAGCACGAAAGCTTTCTTT.

Within the sample, this clonotype is medium-sized. The chain couples TRBV7-9 to TRBJ1-3, with D tentatively TRBD1 (6 bases). V dropped 5 bases and J dropped 2 bases, with 22 bases sitting between them. The CDR3 contains 18 residues. In germline, CDR1 is SEHNR, CDR2 FQNEAQ (reference sequence). The CDR3 DNA reads TGTGCCAGCAGCGGGGGGAGGGGGGAGCAGCGGCCTGGAAACACCATATATTTT. This sequence encodes CASSGGRGEQRPGNTIYF.

In this sample, this clonotype is medium-sized. The chain recombines TRBV20-1 with TRBJ1-5; D uncertain. CDR1 and CDR2 from the germline V gene are DFQATT and SNEGSKA (reference sequence). The CDR3 is made up of 14 amino acids. Between the trimmed V and J ends, which lost 0 bases and 0 bases, there was a span of 6 bases. CDR3 bases: TGCAGTGCTAGAGACGGGAATAGCAATCAGCCCCAGCATTTT. This sequence encodes CSARDGNSNQPQHF.

This clonotype appeared a few times. This chain joins TRBV2 and TRBJ1-1; D might be TRBD1 (6 bases). CDR3 length equals 11 residues. CDR1 is SNHLY, CDR2 FYNNEI, per germline. V was pared by 8 bases and J by 5 bases, with 9 bases between. For the CDR3, the DNA is TGTGCCAGCGGAGGGGGAACTGAAGCTTTCTTT. Encoded protein: CASGGGTEAFF.

By sample fraction, this clonotype is medium-sized (0.01 to 0.1%). The chain is built from TRBV27 and TRBJ1-1, with a tentative D call TRBD1 (6 bases). The germline V and J ends were trimmed by 4 bases and 5 bases, with 23 bases remaining between them. CDR3 length: 17 residues. Germline-derived CDR1 and CDR2 are MNHEY and SMNVEV (reference sequence). CDR3 DNA: TGTGCCAGCAGTTGGTCGACAGGAGAACTCCCCGTGACTGAAGCTTTCTTT. It codes for CASSWSTGELPVTEAFF.

This clonotype was recorded many times. The rearrangement links TRBV7-9 to TRBJ2-7; 9 nucleotides line up with TRBD1. Per the germline V gene, CDR1 is SEHNR and CDR2 is FQNEAQ (reference sequence). CDR3 size: 15 residues. Germline trimming cut 1 base from V and 4 bases from J; bases unmatched to any gene: 5. CDR3 sequence reads: CASSLVGTGLYEQYF. The CDR3 coding sequence is TGTGCCAGCAGCTTAGTAGGGACAGGGTTGTACGAGCAGTACTTC. Filled out from reference TRBV7-9 and TRBJ2-7, the complete variable domain reads DTGVSQNPRHKITKRGQNVTFRCDPISEHNRLYWYRQTLGQGPEFLTYFQNEAQLEKSRLLSDRFSAERPKGSFSTLEIQRTEQGDSAMYLCASSLVGTGLYEQYFGPGTRLTVT.

This clonotype was seen a handful of times. The chain has TRBV25-1 and TRBJ2-5, with 10 bases fitting TRBD1. Germline loops: CDR1 MGHDK, CDR2 SYGVNS. Germline trimming cut 6 bases from V and 5 bases from J; bases unmatched to any gene: 6. The CDR3 consists of 14 residues. The CDR3 DNA sequence: TGTGCCAGCAGCTTTGACAGGGGGCACGAGACCCAGTACTTC. Amino acids: CASSFDRGHETQYF.

Relative to its sample, this clonotype is medium-sized. The chain employs TRBV27 and TRBJ2-7, with TRBD1 identical over 9 bases. CDR3 length: 16 residues. Germline assignment: CDR1 MNHEY and CDR2 SMNVEV (reference sequence). Unmatched junction bases numbered 12, after V lost 5 bases and J lost 4 bases. CDR3 residues: CASSRTGAQGAYEQYF. CDR3 bases: TGTGCCAGCAGTCGGACAGGGGCCCAGGGTGCTTACGAGCAGTACTTC.

Within the sample, this clonotype is medium-sized. V and J are TRBV15 and TRBJ1-2; TRBD1 matches 8 bases. Germline-derived CDR1 and CDR2 are LNHNV and YYDKDF (reference sequence). The CDR3 sequence is 17 residues long. V lost 0 bases, J lost 4 bases, and 10 bases stayed unmatched. DNA of the CDR3: TGTGCCACCAGCAGAGATTTAGCAGGGGGCGCGAGCTATGGCTACACCTTC. Its translation: CATSRDLAGGASYGYTF.